Listed here are 5 T cell receptor beta chains from one sample, sequenced in a study of shared clonotypes between healthy human individuals. This table comes from immunoSEQ multiplex PCR, and its TCRdb copy is limited to in-frame clones, with some not included. This sample has around 980,000 clones, with about four fifths found just once. The specimen was memory CD4+ T cells from PBMCs. Subset denoted: CD45RA-negative fraction. All receptors come from a man younger than 30 in good health. Some clones in this sample may be carry-over from other donors' samples.

The gene calls are TRBV6-6 and TRBJ2-7; 7 bases map to TRBD2. Germline CDR1 and CDR2: MNHNY and SVGAGI (reference sequence). Trimming took 6 bases from V and 5 from J; bases not matched to a gene: 4. The CDR3 extends over 12 amino acids. The CDR3 reads CASRGGRHEQYF. Written as DNA, the CDR3 is TGTGCCAGCAGGGGAGGGCGGCACGAGCAGTACTTC.

This chain links TRBV7-3 with TRBJ2-3; 7 nucleotides line up with TRBD2. This CDR3 has 17 residues. Germline lookup yields CDR1 SGHTA and CDR2 FQGTGA. V lost 1 base to trimming and J lost 0 bases; unmatched junction nucleotides: 7. CDR3 in DNA: TGTGCCAGCAGCTTAATTAGTACGGGGGGTAGCACAGATACGCAGTATTTT. Amino acid sequence: CASSLISTGGSTDTQYF.

The chain joins TRBV27 to TRBJ2-5, with a possible D match to TRBD2 (6 bases). The end of the DNA aligns better with TRBJ2-7, so the J call may be wrong. This CDR3 has 14 residues. Germline loops: CDR1 MNHEY, CDR2 SMNVEV (reference sequence). This CDR3 reads CASSLRRGPYEQYF. The DNA for the CDR3 is TGTGCCAGCAGTTTAAGGCGGGGACCCTACGAGCAGTACTTC.

J is TRBJ1-3 and V is TRBV30, with TRBD1 as a possible D gene (6 bases). With 8 bases removed from V and 1 base from J, the gap between germline ends came to 12 bases. CDR3 size: 13 residues. CDR1 GTSNPN and CDR2 SVGIG come from the germline V gene (reference sequence). CDR3 nucleotides: TGTGCCAGAACCACAGGGTCTGGAAACACCATATATTTT. Translation gives CARTTGSGNTIYF.

This chain connects TRBV5-5 to TRBJ1-2; 11 bases map to TRBD1. J gave up 10 bases and V 1 base, and 6 bases lay outside the gene matches. The CDR3 is made up of 14 amino acids. Germline-derived CDR1 and CDR2 are SGHKS and YYEKEE (reference sequence). CDR3 sequence reads: CASSLIGQGAAYTF. CDR3 DNA: TGTGCCAGCAGCTTGATAGGACAGGGGGCAGCCTACACCTTC.